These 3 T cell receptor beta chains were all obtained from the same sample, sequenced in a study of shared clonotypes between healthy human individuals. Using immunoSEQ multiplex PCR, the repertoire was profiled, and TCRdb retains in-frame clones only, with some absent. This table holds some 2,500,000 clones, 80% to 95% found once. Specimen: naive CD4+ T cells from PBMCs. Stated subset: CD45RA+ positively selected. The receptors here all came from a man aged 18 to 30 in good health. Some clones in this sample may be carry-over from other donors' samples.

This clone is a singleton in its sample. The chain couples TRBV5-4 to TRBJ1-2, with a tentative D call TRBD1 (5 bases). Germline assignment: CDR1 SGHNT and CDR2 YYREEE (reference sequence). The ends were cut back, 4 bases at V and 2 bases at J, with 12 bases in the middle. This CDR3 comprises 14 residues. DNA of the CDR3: TGTGCCAGCAGCCGGGACTCGCTAAACTATGGCTACACCTTC. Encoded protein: CASSRDSLNYGYTF.

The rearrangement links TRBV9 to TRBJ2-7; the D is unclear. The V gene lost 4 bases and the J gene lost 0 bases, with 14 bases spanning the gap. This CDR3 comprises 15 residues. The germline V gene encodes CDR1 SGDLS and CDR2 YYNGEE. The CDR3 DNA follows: TGTGCCAGCAGCCCCCTGGCCCTCGACTCCTACGAGCAGTACTTC. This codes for CASSPLALDSYEQYF.

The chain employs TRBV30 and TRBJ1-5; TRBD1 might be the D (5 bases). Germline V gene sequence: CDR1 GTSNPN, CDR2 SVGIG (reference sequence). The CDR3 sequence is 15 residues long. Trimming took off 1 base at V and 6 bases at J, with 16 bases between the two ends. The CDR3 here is CAWSALGPARQPQHF. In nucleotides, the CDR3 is TGTGCCTGGAGTGCCCTGGGACCAGCTCGTCAGCCCCAGCATTTT.